Below, 15 T cell receptor beta chains from the same sample are listed, as sequenced in a study of T cells in Graves' hyperthyroidism and ophthalmopathy. RNA transcripts yielded amplified TCR beta CDR3 regions. Researchers ran a first-round RT-PCR on the TCR CDR3 using the HTBI primer set. TCRdb re-called the multiplex PCR reads through MiXCR, storing one row per CDR3 protein. The sample records roughly 300,000 distinct CDR3 sequences, 25% being singletons. Sequencing was carried out using blood. These receptors all come from a man aged 40-50 years with Graves' hyperthyroidism that later progressed to Graves' ophthalmopathy.

Ten or more counts support this clonotype. J is TRBJ2-2 and V is TRBV24-1, with TRBD2 as a possible D gene (6 bases). This CDR3 region has 16 residues. The germline V gene has CDR1 KGHDR and CDR2 SFDVKD. V was cut by 4 bases and J by 0 bases, with 11 bases left in between. CDR3 DNA sequence: TGTGCCACCAGTGACCGCGGGGAACCGAACACCGGGGAGCTGTTTTTT. Translated: CATSDRGEPNTGELFF.

The chain combines TRBV29-1 with TRBJ2-7; 8 bases fit TRBD1. V lost 7 bases to trimming and J lost 2 bases; unmatched junction nucleotides: 10. CDR1 SQVTM and CDR2 ANQGSEA come from the germline V gene. This CDR3 comprises 14 residues. The CDR3 sequence is CSGGGQAPTYEQYF. The CDR3 region has the DNA TGCAGCGGTGGGGGACAGGCCCCGACCTACGAGCAGTACTTC.

This clonotype was observed a few times. The V call is TRBV3-1, the J call TRBJ1-1; a possible D gene is TRBD1 (5 bases). Trimming took 1 base from V and 0 from J, leaving 18 bases between them. The germline CDR1 and CDR2 sequences are LGHDT and YNNKEL (reference sequence). The CDR3 runs to 18 residues. CDR3: CASSQVPAGTWMNTEAFF. The DNA of the CDR3 is TGTGCCAGCAGCCAAGTTCCCGCCGGGACGTGGATGAACACTGAAGCTTTCTTT.

Many counts were recorded for this clonotype. The CDR3 DNA sequence: TGTGCCAGCAGTCTGGAAGGGACTAGGTATCCCCAAGAGACCCAGTACTTC. Its translation is CASSLEGTRYPQETQYF. The chain uses TRBV27 and TRBJ2-5; 8 bases match TRBD2. Unmatched junction bases numbered 12, after V lost 5 bases and J lost 1 base. The V gene's germline CDR1 is MNHEY and CDR2 SMNVEV (reference sequence). CDR3 length: 17 residues.

At least ten counts were recorded for this clonotype. This chain joins TRBV10-3 and TRBJ2-7, with a tentative D call TRBD2 (5 bases). Looked up from germline, CDR1 is ENHRY and CDR2 is SYGVKD. With 10 bases removed from V and 2 bases from J, the gap between germline ends came to 18 bases. The CDR3 extends over 14 amino acids. CDR3 DNA: TGTGCCAAACCTGACCGGGATGACACCTACGAGCAGTACTTC. Amino acid sequence: CAKPDRDDTYEQYF.

In this sample, this clonotype turned up many times. The chain couples TRBV7-9 to TRBJ2-5; 8 nucleotides align to TRBD1. The germline V gene has CDR1 SEHNR and CDR2 FQNEAQ (reference sequence). V shed 5 bases, J shed 1 base, and the junction held 3 bases outside the gene matches. The length of the CDR3 is 14 residues. The CDR3 DNA is TGTGCCAGCAGCATTGGGACAGGCCAAGAGACCCAGTACTTC. Translation: CASSIGTGQETQYF.

This clonotype occurred many times. The genes are TRBV18 and TRBJ1-1, with no clear D. This CDR3 has 17 residues. Germline V lookup: CDR1 KGHSH, CDR2 LQKENI. Trimming cost V 2 bases and J 8 bases, with 24 bases left between them. CDR3 DNA sequence: TGTGCCAGCTCACCAGTTCCCGGGGTCCTCCTCGAAAGGGAAGCTTTCTTT. Residues: CASSPVPGVLLEREAFF.

This clonotype occurred many times. J is TRBJ2-7 and V is TRBV20-1, with TRBD1 matching over 11 bases. Germline CDR1 reads DFQATT; CDR2 reads SNEGSKA (reference sequence). The CDR3 sequence is 15 residues long. The ends lost 0 bases at V and 5 bases at J; junction bases unmatched: 6. The CDR3, as DNA: TGCAGTGCTAGAGATCGGGACAGGGGGTTCCACGAGCAGTACTTC. This codes for CSARDRDRGFHEQYF.

This clonotype was observed many times. The chain joins TRBV12-3 or TRBV12-4 to TRBJ1-5; D uncertain. V lost 2 bases and J lost 4, with 6 bases in between. The CDR3 runs to 13 residues. This CDR3 is CASSLSQNQPQHF. CDR3 sequence (DNA): TGTGCCAGCAGTTTATCCCAAAATCAGCCCCAGCATTTT.

This clonotype has at least ten counts. The chain couples TRBV13 to TRBJ2-5; possibly TRBD2 for D (6 bases). V was pared by 8 bases and J by 4 bases, with 17 bases between. CDR1 PRHDT and CDR2 FYEKMQ come from the germline V gene (reference sequence). This CDR3 has 14 amino acids. The CDR3 spells CASQRTWGGETQYF. The CDR3 coding sequence is TGTGCCAGCCAAAGGACGTGGGGAGGAGAGACCCAGTACTTC. The whole variable domain, remainder taken from reference TRBV13 and TRBJ2-5, is AAGVIQSPRHLIKEKRETATLKCYPIPRHDTVYWYQQGPGQDPQFLISFYEKMQSDKGSIPDRFSAQQFSDYHSELNMSSLELGDSALYFCASQRTWGGETQYFGPGTRLLVL.

This clonotype was detected ten times or more. CDR3 protein: CATSSGLNTGELFF. The DNA for the CDR3 is TGTGCCACCAGCAGCGGACTAAACACCGGGGAGCTGTTTTTT. V is TRBV15 and J is TRBJ2-2, with TRBD2 as a possible D gene (6 bases). Germline V gives CDR1 LNHNV, CDR2 YYDKDF (reference sequence). V was clipped by 3 bases and J by 2 bases, with 7 bases between them. This CDR3 comprises 14 residues.

In its sample, this clonotype was seen many times. Since a much larger clone is just one base distant, this may be a read error. The J gene is TRBJ2-7, the V gene TRBV12-3 or TRBV12-4; D is uncertain. Trimming shortened V by 4 bases and J by 6 bases, and 13 bases separated the two germline ends. This CDR3 comprises 13 residues. CDR3: CASSSREVCEQYF. The CDR3 DNA follows: TGTGCCAGCAGTTCTCGAGAAGTCTGCGAGCAGTACTTC.

This clonotype was seen many times. V is TRBV4-1 and J is TRBJ2-7; D is possibly TRBD1 or TRBD2 (5 bases each). Germline V CDR1 and CDR2: MGHRA, YSYEKL. V lost 4 bases to trimming and J lost 7 bases, with 20 bases between them. The CDR3 spans 15 residues. The CDR3 loop reads CASSRVPGTLVEQYF. In DNA form, the CDR3 reads TGCGCCAGCAGCCGAGTTCCCGGGACCCTGGTTGAGCAGTACTTC.

V gene TRBV7-2 combines with J gene TRBJ2-2; D is undetermined. Between the trimmed V and J ends, which lost 3 bases and 3 bases, there was a span of 11 bases. The CDR3 length is 15 residues. CDR1 is SGHTA and CDR2 is FQGNSA in the germline V gene. CDR3 coding DNA: TGTGCCAGCAGCTTGGGAACTCTCGACACCGGGGAGCTGTTTTTT. This codes for CASSLGTLDTGELFF. Drawing the rest from reference TRBV7-2 and TRBJ2-2, the complete variable domain is GAGVSQSPSNKVTEKGKDVELRCDPISGHTALYWYRQSLGQGLEFLIYFQGNSAPDKSGLPSDRFSAERTGGSVSTLTIQRTQQEDSAVYLCASSLGTLDTGELFFGEGSRLTVL.

This clonotype was recorded many times. In nucleotides, the CDR3 is TGTGCCAGCAGTGAAGGGACTAGAGGCAATGAGCAGTTCTTC. Translating gives CASSEGTRGNEQFF. V and J are TRBV2 and TRBJ2-1; 7 bases agree with TRBD2. Germline V gives CDR1 SNHLY, CDR2 FYNNEI. V lost 1 base, J lost 6 bases, and 3 bases stayed unmatched. The CDR3 is made up of 14 amino acids.